This TCR beta chain was sequenced during a study of T cell changes during pregnancy in multiple sclerosis. Germline CDR1 LNHNV, CDR2 YYDKDF (reference sequence). The CDR3 length is 17 residues. V was pared by 3 bases and J by 3 bases, with 10 bases of the junction left unmatched. Sequencing was performed with immunoSEQ multiplex PCR; in TCRdb, only in-frame clones are kept and a portion is missing. Of tens of thousands of clones listed, roughly 90% were seen once; the top ten hold roughly 2.7%. This material consisted of CD8+ T cells from peripheral blood mononuclear cells, taken in the second trimester of pregnancy. The chain has TRBV15 and TRBJ2-5, with 10 nucleotides matching TRBD1. The sequence was obtained from a female donor with multiple sclerosis, enrolled in a pregnancy study. DNA of the CDR3: TGTGCCACCAGCAGGGGAGGGATCGGGACAGGGGAAGAGACCCAGTACTTC. It yields the protein CATSRGGIGTGEETQYF.